The sequence of this T cell receptor (beta chain) was determined in a study of beta chain features in type 1 diabetes. About the study: Examination of sorted cells across all samples involved over 95 million cells. Study outcomes and limitations: Any HLA type influence on TCRB rearrangement was left unresolved here. Type 1 diabetes patients had moderately but significantly shorter TCRB CDR3s in all four CD4+ subsets. PCR might show a preference for shorter templates, equally across patients and controls.

This clone was counted between two and nine times. Its antigen is unknown. CDR3 length equals 13 residues. The J segment lost 5 bases and the V segment lost 5 bases, leaving 6 bases of the junction unmatched. The germline V gene has CDR1 SGHVT and CDR2 SQSDAQ. Expressed TCRB transcripts were sequenced, since all the RNA that had been isolated was reverse transcribed. The average output of naive, central memory and regulatory T cell samples was several million reads. Only in-frame clones appear in the TCRdb table, and some are missing; sequencing was by immunoSEQ multiplex PCR. The data contain 40,000 or so clones, roughly 70% of them seen just once; the ten biggest clones take up around 2.1%.

The sample taken for sequencing was Tregs from blood. V usage is TRBV7-4 and J usage is TRBJ2-7; TRBD1 agrees at 7 bases. The receptor was isolated from a woman between 18 and 30 years old with type 1 diabetes. CDR3 nucleotide sequence: TGTGCCAGCAGCCCCGACAGGGTTCACGAGCAGTACTTC. As protein: CASSPDRVHEQYF.